This T cell receptor beta chain was identified in a study of T cells after posttransplantation cyclophosphamide. The study's findings and limits: Later post-transplant blood repertoires were often dominated by donor CD8+ memory clones. TRB clonality was highly associated with recipient CMV seropositivity and reactivation.

TCRdb's copy holds only in-frame clones and misses some; the assay was immunoSEQ multiplex PCR. Of about 47,000 clones in the sample, about 90% are singletons; the top ten hold around 3%. Turning to this clone: Its antigen is not known.

Trimming stripped 6 bases from V and 7 bases from J, with 16 bases between. The CDR3 is 15 amino acids. The germline V gene has CDR1 MRHNA and CDR2 SNTAGT. Sequencing was performed on PBMCs. This clonotype was sampled from a woman aged 45-60 years in good health and a related stem cell transplant donor. This rearrangement joins TRBV6-4 to TRBJ1-6; no clear D gene. The CDR3 DNA follows: TGTGCCAGCAGCGCCGGGGAAGGTTTCAATTCACCCCTCCACTTT. Encoded protein: CASSAGEGFNSPLHF.